A selection of T cell receptor beta chains follows, all from one sample in a study of shared clonotypes between healthy human individuals. Produced via immunoSEQ multiplex PCR; TCRdb's table is partial and in-frame only. This repertoire shows about 2,500,000 clones, just over 90% found once; its top ten account for over 0.12%. What was sequenced was naive CD4+ T cells sorted from blood. The receptors stem from a young man in good health. Each CDR3 is given with its conserved first and last residue. D genes are given only for firm matches. Some rows have no size entry. The others give once, few or many, or a class for an expanded clone.

V gene	clone size	J gene	D gene	CDR3 DNA	CDR3 protein
TRBV9	-	TRBJ2-2	-	TGTGCCAGCAGCGTACCAAATCAGACAGGCCCAACGAACACCGGGGAGCTGTTTTTT	CASSVPNQTGPTNTGELFF
TRBV28	-	TRBJ1-1	-	TGTGCCAGCAGTGCCGACCGACGCACCACTGAAGCTTTCTTT	CASSADRRTTEAFF
TRBV5-1	-	TRBJ2-2	-	TGCGCCAGCCGGCGTGATAAGTCGTCCGGGGAGCTGTTTTTT	CASRRDKSSGELFF
TRBV11-2	-	TRBJ1-4	-	TGTGCCAGCAGCTTAGACAGAGGAAAACTGTTTTTT	CASSLDRGKLFF
TRBV7-9	-	TRBJ2-3	-	TGTGCCAGCAGCTTTGGAGGGAGTATCCAGTATTTT	CASSFGGSIQYF
TRBV30	-	TRBJ1-5	-	TGTGCCTGGAGTCGGGATAGCAATCAGCCCCAGCATTTT	CAWSRDSNQPQHF
TRBV19	once	TRBJ1-2	-	TGTGCCAGTAGTATGTTTACTACTAACTATGGCTACACCTTC	CASSMFTTNYGYTF
TRBV30	-	TRBJ2-2	-	TGTGCCTGGAGCCCCCAGGGTGCCGGGGAGCTGTTTTTT	CAWSPQGAGELFF
TRBV6-5	-	TRBJ1-4	-	TGTGCCAGCAGTAGAACCGGGCCAGGAGGCGAAAAACTGTTTTTT	CASSRTGPGGEKLFF
TRBV11-2	-	TRBJ2-5	-	TGTGCCAGCAGCTTAGTCCCAGGCAAGTCCCAAGAGACCCAGTACTTC	CASSLVPGKSQETQYF
TRBV7-2	-	TRBJ2-7	TRBD2	TGTGCCAGCAGCTTAGAATGGGGAGGGAGTGGCGAGCAGTACTTC	CASSLEWGGSGEQYF
TRBV6-1	-	TRBJ1-6	-	TGTGCCAGCAGTGAGTTCTCAGGGGCTGGTAATTCACCCCTCCACTTT	CASSEFSGAGNSPLHF
TRBV5-1	-	TRBJ1-4	-	TGCGCCAGCAGCGACCCACAGGGAACTAATGAAAAACTGTTTTTT	CASSDPQGTNEKLFF
TRBV18	-	TRBJ2-5	-	TGTGCCAGCTCACCAAAAGGGTCCGAGACCCAGTACTTC	CASSPKGSETQYF
TRBV7-3	-	TRBJ2-3	-	TGTGCCAGCAGCCTTCAACCCACAGATACGCAGTATTTT	CASSLQPTDTQYF
TRBV6-6	-	TRBJ2-7	-	TGTGCCAGCAGACGAGACAGAGAACCCTCCTACGAGCAGTACTTC	CASRRDREPSYEQYF
TRBV4-1	once	TRBJ2-3	TRBD1	TGCGCCAGCAGCCAAGCCCACAGGGGATCAGGCGATACGCAGTATTTT	CASSQAHRGSGDTQYF
TRBV5-1	-	TRBJ2-7	-	TGCGCCAGCAGCCTCAGGAGTTTCGGGTACGAGCAGTACTTC	CASSLRSFGYEQYF
TRBV7-2	-	TRBJ1-4	-	TGTGCCAGCAGCCTAGGACTGAATGAAAAACTGTTTTTT	CASSLGLNEKLFF
TRBV1	-	TRBJ1-4	-	TGCACCAGCAGCCCCGTACCGGGACAGGGGGCGCGAAGGAGTGAAAAACTGTTTTTT	CTSSPVPGQGARRSEKLFF
TRBV7-9	-	TRBJ2-7	TRBD1	TGTGCCAGCAGCCCCCGGGGGACAGGGGACGAGCAGTACTTC	CASSPRGTGDEQYF
TRBV5-1	few	TRBJ1-4	-	TGCGCCAGCAGCGTGGGACCCTCAACCAATGAAAAACTGTTTTTT	CASSVGPSTNEKLFF
TRBV11-2	-	TRBJ2-7	-	TGTGCCAGCAGCCGGTGGCAAGACACCTACGAGCAGTACTTC	CASSRWQDTYEQYF
TRBV6-1	-	TRBJ2-3	-	TGTGCCAGCAGGCCCCAAGGGGGGGATCGGACGCAGTATTTT	CASRPQGGDRTQYF
TRBV18	-	TRBJ2-6	-	TGTGCCAGCTCACCGGAGCATAGAGACTTACCATTCTCTGGGGCCAACGTCCTGACTTTC	CASSPEHRDLPFSGANVLTF
TRBV9	few	TRBJ1-6	TRBD1	TGTGCCAGCAGCGTAGCGGGACAGGGGTTTTCACCCCTCCACTTT	CASSVAGQGFSPLHF
TRBV9	-	TRBJ2-7	-	TGTGCCAGCAGCGTAGCTGGACGTGACGAGCAGTACTTC	CASSVAGRDEQYF
TRBV7-9	-	TRBJ2-2	TRBD2	TGTGCCAGCAGCGTCCGGACTAGCGGGGGAACCGGGGAGCTGTTTTTT	CASSVRTSGGTGELFF
TRBV15	few	TRBJ1-5	-	TGTGCCACCAGCACCCGGACCCATAGCAATCAGCCCCAGCATTTT	CATSTRTHSNQPQHF
TRBV30	-	TRBJ2-7	TRBD2	TGTGCCTGGAGTCCCGGCGGGGGAACCTACGAGCAGTACTTC	CAWSPGGGTYEQYF
TRBV5-4	-	TRBJ2-7	-	TGTGCCAGCAGCTCGGACCCTAGTTCCTACGAGCAGTACTTC	CASSSDPSSYEQYF
TRBV7-2	once	TRBJ2-3	TRBD2	TGTGCCAGCAGCTTAAGAGCCACTAGCGGCACAGATACGCAGTATTTT	CASSLRATSGTDTQYF
TRBV18	-	TRBJ1-2	-	TGTGCCAGCTCACCAGGCCAGCTTTATGGCTACACCTTC	CASSPGQLYGYTF
TRBV19	-	TRBJ1-6	-	TGTGCCAGTAGTGGGTTCATCTCTATCTCACCCCTCCACTTT	CASSGFISISPLHF
TRBV19	-	TRBJ2-5	-	TGTGCCAGTAGAGGCGGAGAGGGGTCAGGGACCCAGTACTTC	CASRGGEGSGTQYF
TRBV11-3	-	TRBJ2-1	-	TGTGCCAGCAGCTCGGACTCCAGTTCATACAATGAGCAGTTCTTC	CASSSDSSSYNEQFF
TRBV21-1	-	TRBJ2-6	-	TGTGCCAGCAGCAAATGTAAGAGACAGTCGTCCTCTGGGGCCAACGTCCTGACTTTC	CASSKCKRQSSSGANVLTF
TRBV25-1	-	TRBJ1-1	-	TGTGCCAGCAGTCCCACAGGGAACACTGAAGCTTTCTTT	CASSPTGNTEAFF
TRBV5-1	-	TRBJ1-2	-	TGCGCCAGCATGGACCCGGGGAACTATGGCTACACCTTC	CASMDPGNYGYTF
TRBV11-2	-	TRBJ1-1	-	TGTGCCAGCAGCTTAGGAACAGGGACCACTGAAGCTTTCTTT	CASSLGTGTTEAFF
TRBV5-1	-	TRBJ2-2	-	TGCGCCAGCAGCGTGCTAGCAATATCGAACACCGGGGAGCTGTTTTTT	CASSVLAISNTGELFF
TRBV7-9	-	TRBJ2-7	-	TGTGCCAGCAGCCTGGCCTGGCAGGGGAACGAGCAGTACTTC	CASSLAWQGNEQYF
TRBV27	-	TRBJ1-1	-	TGTGCCAGCAGTCGATTTGGGGGCACTGAAGCTTTCTTT	CASSRFGGTEAFF
TRBV10-3	-	TRBJ2-7	-	TGTGCCATCAGGGAGGATAGCGGATATTCCTACGAGCAGTACTTC	CAIREDSGYSYEQYF
TRBV7-9	-	TRBJ1-1	-	TGTGCCAGCAGCGGGAGAGACATGAACACTGAAGCTTTCTTT	CASSGRDMNTEAFF
TRBV7-2	once	TRBJ2-1	-	TGTGCCAGCAGCCCCGGACGGGAGCTGGAGCAGTTCTTC	CASSPGRELEQFF
TRBV6-5	-	TRBJ2-3	-	TGTGCCAGCAGTTCGACCACAGATACGCAGTATTTT	CASSSTTDTQYF
TRBV5-1	-	TRBJ2-1	-	TGCGCCAGCAGCTTGGGGGGACATATCTACAATGAGCAGTTCTTC	CASSLGGHIYNEQFF
TRBV6-1	-	TRBJ2-3	TRBD2	TGTGCCAGCAGTGCCGGGGGGTTAACTAGCACAGATACGCAGTATTTT	CASSAGGLTSTDTQYF
TRBV9	-	TRBJ2-5	TRBD2	TGTGCCAGCAGCTCCGACGCGGGGGGCGGCGAGACCCAGTACTTC	CASSSDAGGGETQYF
TRBV7-7	once	TRBJ2-7	-	TGTGCCAGCAGCTTAATCCAGGGTATCAGCTACGAGCAGTACTTC	CASSLIQGISYEQYF
TRBV5-6	-	TRBJ2-6	TRBD1	TGTGCCAGCAGCTGGGACAGACTTACCTCTGGGGCCAACGTCCTGACTTTC	CASSWDRLTSGANVLTF